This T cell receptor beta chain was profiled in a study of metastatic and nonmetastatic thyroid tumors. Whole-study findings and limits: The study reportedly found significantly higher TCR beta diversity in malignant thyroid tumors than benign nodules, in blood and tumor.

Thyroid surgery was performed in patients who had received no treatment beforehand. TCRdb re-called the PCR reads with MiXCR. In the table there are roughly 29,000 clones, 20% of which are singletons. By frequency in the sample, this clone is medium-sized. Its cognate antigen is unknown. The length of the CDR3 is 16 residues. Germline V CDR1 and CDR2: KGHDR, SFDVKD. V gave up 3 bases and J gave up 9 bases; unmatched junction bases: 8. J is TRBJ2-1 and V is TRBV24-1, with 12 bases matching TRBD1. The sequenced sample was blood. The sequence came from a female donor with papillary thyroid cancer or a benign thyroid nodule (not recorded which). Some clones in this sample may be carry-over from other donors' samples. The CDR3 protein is CATSDPSGTGGSEQFF. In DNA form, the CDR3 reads TGTGCCACCAGTGATCCATCCGGGACAGGGGGCAGTGAGCAGTTCTTC.